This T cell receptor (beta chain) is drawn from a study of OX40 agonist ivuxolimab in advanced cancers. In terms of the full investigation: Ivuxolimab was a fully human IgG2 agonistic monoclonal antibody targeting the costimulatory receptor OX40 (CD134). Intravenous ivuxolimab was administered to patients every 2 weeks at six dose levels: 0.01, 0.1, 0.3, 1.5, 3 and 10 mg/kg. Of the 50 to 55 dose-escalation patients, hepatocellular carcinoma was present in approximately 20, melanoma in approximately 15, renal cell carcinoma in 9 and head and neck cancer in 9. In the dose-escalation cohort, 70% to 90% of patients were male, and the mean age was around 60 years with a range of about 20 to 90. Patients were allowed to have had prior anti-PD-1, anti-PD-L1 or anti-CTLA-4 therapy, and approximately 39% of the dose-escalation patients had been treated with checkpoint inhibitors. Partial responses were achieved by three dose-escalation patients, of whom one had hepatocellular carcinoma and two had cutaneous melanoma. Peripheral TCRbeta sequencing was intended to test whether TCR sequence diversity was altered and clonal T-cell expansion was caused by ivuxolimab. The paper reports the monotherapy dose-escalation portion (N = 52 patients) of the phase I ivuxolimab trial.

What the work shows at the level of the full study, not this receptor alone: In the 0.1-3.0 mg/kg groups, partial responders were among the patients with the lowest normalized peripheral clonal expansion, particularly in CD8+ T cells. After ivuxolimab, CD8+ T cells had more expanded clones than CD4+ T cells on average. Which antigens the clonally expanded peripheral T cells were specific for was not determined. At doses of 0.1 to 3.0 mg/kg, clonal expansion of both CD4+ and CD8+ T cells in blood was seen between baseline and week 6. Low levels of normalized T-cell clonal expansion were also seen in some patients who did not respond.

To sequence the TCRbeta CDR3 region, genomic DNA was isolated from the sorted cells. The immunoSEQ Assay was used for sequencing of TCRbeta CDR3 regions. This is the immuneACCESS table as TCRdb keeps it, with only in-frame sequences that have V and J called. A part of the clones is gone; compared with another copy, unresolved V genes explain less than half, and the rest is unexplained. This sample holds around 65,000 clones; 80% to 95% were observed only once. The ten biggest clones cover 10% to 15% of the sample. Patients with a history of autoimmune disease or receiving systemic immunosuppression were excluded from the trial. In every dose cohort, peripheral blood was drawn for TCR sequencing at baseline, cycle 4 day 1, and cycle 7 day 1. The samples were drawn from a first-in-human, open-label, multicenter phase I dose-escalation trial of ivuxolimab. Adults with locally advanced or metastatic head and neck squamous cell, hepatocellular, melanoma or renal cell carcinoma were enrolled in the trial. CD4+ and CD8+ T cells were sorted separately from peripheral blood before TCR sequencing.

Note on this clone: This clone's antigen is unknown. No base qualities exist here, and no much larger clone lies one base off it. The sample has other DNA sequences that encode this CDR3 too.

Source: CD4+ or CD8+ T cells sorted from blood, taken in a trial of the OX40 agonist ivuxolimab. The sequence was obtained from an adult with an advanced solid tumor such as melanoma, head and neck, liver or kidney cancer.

The CDR3 in this case is CAWSGGRGGPGNTIYF. The DNA sequence follows: TGTGCCTGGAGTGGGGGCAGGGGGGGTCCCGGAAACACCATATATTTT. The V gene is TRBV30 and the J gene is TRBJ1-3; the central 7 bases match TRBD1. The CDR3 sequence holds 16 residues, the cysteine and phenylalanine included. CDR3 DNA is the only sequence kept; it has 48 bases, read in frame from the first base. Ends trimmed: V by 1 base, J by 4 bases; bases unmatched to a gene: 10. Per the germline V gene (reference sequence), GTSNPN is the CDR1 and SVGIG is the CDR2. The CDR3 plus the reference TRBV30 and TRBJ1-3 genes for the other parts give the full variable domain: SQTIHQWPATLVQPVGSPLSLECTVEGTSNPNLYWYRQAAGRGLQLLFYSVGIGQISSEVPQNLSASRPQDRQFILSSKKLLLSDSGFYLCAWSGGRGGPGNTIYFGEGSWLTVV.